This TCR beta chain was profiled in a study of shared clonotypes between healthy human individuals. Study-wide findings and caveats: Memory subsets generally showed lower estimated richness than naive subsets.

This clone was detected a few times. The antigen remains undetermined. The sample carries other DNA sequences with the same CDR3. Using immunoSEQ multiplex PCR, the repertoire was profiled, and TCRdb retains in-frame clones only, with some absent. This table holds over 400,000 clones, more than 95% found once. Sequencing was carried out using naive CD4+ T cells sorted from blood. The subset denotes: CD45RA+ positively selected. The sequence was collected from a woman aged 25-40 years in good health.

The CDR3 loop is CASSPTGDYGYTF. The CDR3 DNA reads TGTGCCAGCTCACCTACAGGGGACTATGGCTACACCTTC. The rearrangement joins TRBV18 to TRBJ1-2, with TRBD1 identical over 7 bases. CDR1 and CDR2 from the germline V gene are KGHSH and LQKENI. Trimming at V came to 3 bases and at J to 3 bases, leaving 1 base not matched to a gene. This CDR3 is 13 amino acids long.